The rows below give T cell receptor beta chains drawn from one sample of a study of response to subunit inactivated influenza vaccine. TCRdb itself ran the RT-PCR reads through MiXCR, one entry per CDR3 protein. This sample has 450,000 to 600,000 distinct CDR3 sequences, with 16% found just once. Specimen: CD4+ T cells sorted from PBMCs, collected approximately 25 months after vaccination. The receptors derive from a man between 50 and 69 years old who received an inactivated influenza vaccine. Both conserved end residues are part of each CDR3. The D gene is left open where the match is weak. Clone size is given for some rows only: seen once, a few or many times, or a class if the clone is expanded.

>NA|TRBJ1-5|TRBV6-1|few
CASSEGTFGGQPQHF
TGTGCCAGCAGTGAAGGGACATTCGGTGGGCAGCCCCAGCATTTT
>NA|TRBJ2-1|TRBV20-1|few
CSARVRGAYNEQFF
TGCAGTGCTAGAGTCAGGGGCGCCTACAATGAGCAGTTCTTC
>NA|TRBJ2-1|TRBV12-3/TRBV12-4|NA
CASRKGGSPRNEQFF
TGTGCCAGCAGGAAAGGCGGGTCCCCGCGCAATGAGCAGTTCTTC
>TRBD1|TRBJ1-2|TRBV7-2|few
CASRSVGQNGYTF
TGTGCCAGCAGATCCGTGGGACAGAATGGCTACACCTTC
>NA|TRBJ1-3|TRBV3-1|few
CASTQDLHSGNTIYF
TGTGCCAGCACCCAGGATTTGCACTCTGGAAACACCATATATTTT
>TRBD2|TRBJ2-3|TRBV2|few
CASSRLTSGTDTQYF
TGTGCCAGCAGTAGACTGACTAGCGGTACAGATACGCAGTATTTT
>TRBD1|TRBJ2-5|TRBV23-1|few
CASSQNRGPYF
TGCGCCAGCAGTCAAAACAGGGGGCCGTACTTC
>TRBD1|TRBJ2-2|TRBV12-3/TRBV12-4|few
CASRRDRVNTGELFF
TGTGCCAGCAGGAGGGACAGGGTAAACACCGGGGAGCTGTTTTTT
>NA|TRBJ2-5|TRBV20-1|few
CSAMRFQETQYF
TGCAGTGCTATGCGGTTTCAAGAGACCCAGTACTTC
>NA|TRBJ1-5|TRBV2|NA
CASHRESNQPQHF
TGTGCCAGTCACAGGGAGAGCAATCAGCCCCAGCATTTT
>TRBD1|TRBJ1-6|TRBV20-1|NA
CSAWTGRLNNSPLHF
TGCAGTGCGTGGACAGGGAGGTTGAATAATTCACCCCTCCACTTT
>NA|TRBJ2-6|TRBV4-3|NA
CASSPQVGSGANVLTF
TGCGCCAGCAGCCCGCAGGTGGGCTCTGGGGCCAACGTCCTGACTTTC
>NA|TRBJ1-2|TRBV20-1|many
CSARASANYGYTF
TGCAGTGCTAGAGCTTCGGCTAACTATGGCTACACCTTC
>NA|TRBJ2-1|TRBV5-6|NA
CASSLRWDTYTNEQFF
TGTGCCAGCAGCTTGCGCTGGGACACCTATACCAATGAGCAGTTCTTC
>NA|TRBJ2-3|TRBV7-2|few
CASSYPMTDTQYF
TGTGCCAGCAGCTACCCCATGACAGATACGCAGTATTTT
>NA|TRBJ2-2|TRBV12-3/TRBV12-4|many
CASSRQSGELFF
TGTGCCAGCAGCCGACAGTCCGGGGAGCTGTTTTTT
>NA|TRBJ1-2|TRBV5-1|NA
CASCLGTDAFYGYTF
TGCGCCAGCTGTCTAGGAACAGACGCTTTCTATGGCTACACCTTC
>TRBD2|TRBJ2-1|TRBV5-1|few
CASSRTSGYPNEQFF
TGCGCCAGCAGCCGCACTAGCGGTTACCCAAATGAGCAGTTCTTC
>TRBD2|TRBJ2-1|TRBV6-1|NA
CASRGLAGDNEQFF
TGTGCCAGCAGGGGACTAGCGGGAGACAATGAGCAGTTCTTC
>NA|TRBJ1-1|TRBV12-3/TRBV12-4|NA
CASSPRTGPTEAFF
TGTGCCAGCAGCCCACGCACAGGGCCCACTGAAGCTTTCTTT
>NA|TRBJ2-7|TRBV12-3/TRBV12-4|few
CASTAHLGSYEQYF
TGTGCCAGCACCGCCCACCTGGGCTCCTACGAGCAGTACTTC
>TRBD1|TRBJ2-1|TRBV5-1|NA
CASSYRGVDEQFF
TGCGCCAGCAGCTACAGGGGCGTAGATGAGCAGTTCTTC
>TRBD1|TRBJ2-7|TRBV7-2|few
CASSSRQGLQQYF
TGTGCCAGCAGCTCCCGACAGGGCCTACAGCAGTACTTC
>TRBD1|TRBJ1-5|TRBV24-1|few
CATSEQGAQPQHF
TGTGCCACCAGTGAACAGGGGGCGCAGCCCCAGCATTTT
>TRBD2|TRBJ2-1|TRBV20-1|many
CSALPTTSVLMKQFF
TGCAGTGCTTTACCGACTACTAGCGTTCTAATGAAGCAGTTCTTC
>NA|TRBJ2-2|TRBV3-1|NA
CASSQGQIHGELFF
TGTGCCAGCAGCCAAGGACAGATACACGGGGAGCTGTTTTTT
>TRBD2|TRBJ2-3|TRBV24-1|NA
CATLAGAPQDSTDTQYF
TGTGCCACCCTAGCGGGAGCTCCCCAGGACAGCACAGATACGCAGTATTTT